This T cell receptor (beta chain) comes out of a study of blood T cell repertoires in COVID-19. Here immunoSEQ multiplex PCR was the method, and the copy in TCRdb shows in-frame clones only, minus some. There are some 180,000 clones in the sample; 75% to 95% occur only once, and approximately 0.56% lies in the top ten. CDR1 and CDR2 from the germline V gene are LGHDT and YNNKEL (reference sequence). The V and J ends lost 7 bases and 6 bases, in that order; junction bases with no gene match: 6. The CDR3 totals 14 residues. The receptor comes from a man between 50 and 59 years old with acute or convalescent COVID-19. Sequencing was carried out using peripheral blood. The chain links TRBV3-1 (or the pseudogene TRBV3-2) to TRBJ2-2; 9 bases line up with TRBD1. As DNA, the CDR3 is TGTGCCAGCACCAATACAGGGGGCCCCGGGGAGCTGTTTTTT. Its protein product is CASTNTGGPGELFF.